The TCR beta chain described here comes from a study of T cell repertoires in cytomegalovirus infection. Turning to the study itself: Indications came from public TCR beta signatures; they pointed to CMV infection and to a matching HLA type. Study-level findings and limits: In two of eight donors, the top clonotype was HLA-C-restricted CMV-specific. Totalled public TCR beta family frequency picked out people who carried CMV plus the relevant HLA.

This clonotype was seen ten or more times. Antigen: not known. J lost 5 bases, V lost 7 bases, and 14 bases had no gene match. Germline V CDR1 and CDR2: SNHLY, FYNNEI. The CDR3 has 15 residues. TCRdb reprocessed the reads with MiXCR, giving one entry per CDR3 protein. Here the sample spans under 150,000 distinct CDR3 sequences, 7% to 10% being singletons. J is TRBJ2-7 and V is TRBV2, with TRBD1 matching 7 bases. This receptor was taken from a human donor in good health (CMV status not recorded). Some clones in this sample may be carry-over from other donors' samples. Input material: PBMCs. The DNA for the CDR3 is TGTGCCAGCACTGAGGACAGGAGGTTGCTCGACGAGCAGTACTTC. Its protein product is CASTEDRRLLDEQYF.